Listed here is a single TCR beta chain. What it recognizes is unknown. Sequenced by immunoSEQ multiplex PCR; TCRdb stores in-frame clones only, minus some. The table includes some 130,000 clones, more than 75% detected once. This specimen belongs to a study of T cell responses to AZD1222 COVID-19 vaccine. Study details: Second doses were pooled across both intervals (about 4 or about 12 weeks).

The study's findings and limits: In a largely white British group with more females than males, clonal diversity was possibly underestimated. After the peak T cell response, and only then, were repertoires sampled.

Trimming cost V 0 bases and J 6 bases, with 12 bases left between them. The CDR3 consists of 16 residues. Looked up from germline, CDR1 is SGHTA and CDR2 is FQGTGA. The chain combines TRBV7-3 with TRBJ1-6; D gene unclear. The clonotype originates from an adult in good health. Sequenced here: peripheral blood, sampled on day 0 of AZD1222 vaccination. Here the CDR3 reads CASSLTGRQSNSPLHF. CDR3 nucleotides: TGTGCCAGCAGCTTAACTGGACGGCAAAGTAATTCACCCCTCCACTTT.